Detailed here is one TCR beta chain. The data were taken from a study of radiotherapy plus CTLA-4 blockade in lung cancer. The junction had 9 bases not matched to a gene; V was cut back by 3 bases and J by 3 bases. Germline-derived CDR1 and CDR2 are LNHDA and SQIVND (reference sequence). This CDR3 is 18 amino acids long. Here immunoSEQ multiplex PCR was the method, and the copy in TCRdb shows in-frame clones only, minus some. Of about 120,000 clones in the sample, approximately 80% were seen once. This receptor was obtained from a human donor with non-small cell lung cancer who had a partial response to radiotherapy plus ipilimumab. The V gene is TRBV19, the J gene TRBJ2-1; 12 bases match TRBD2. Here the sequenced sample was peripheral blood, taken from a patient treated with radiotherapy plus ipilimumab. The CDR3 region is CASSILPRTSGDYNEQFF. DNA for the CDR3: TGTGCCAGTAGTATCCTTCCTCGGACTAGCGGGGACTACAATGAGCAGTTCTTC.